The entry below describes one T cell receptor (beta chain). These data come from a study of blood T cell repertoires in COVID-19. At the level of the study: Sites across the United States, Italy and Spain contributed samples from acute and convalescent COVID-19.

How the authors handled the data: Estimated nucleated cell counts came from reference gene primer amplification. Generated by immunoSEQ multiplex PCR, the TCRdb table keeps only in-frame clones and is missing some. V, J and clone size derive from that table, while D and trimming were established from the DNA sequence. The table has some 78,000 clones, around 91% seen once. After removal of 5 bases from V and 2 bases from J, the junction contained 7 bases not matched to a gene. The CDR3 is 16 amino acids. Per the germline V gene, CDR1 is LNHDA and CDR2 is SQIVND (reference sequence). Specimen: peripheral blood. This sequence was found in a man between 65 and 85 years old with active or convalescent COVID-19. V is TRBV19 and J is TRBJ2-3, with TRBD2 identical over 10 bases. The CDR3 reads CASSPRTSGYTDTQYF. The DNA of the CDR3 is TGTGCCAGTAGTCCTCGGACTAGCGGATACACAGATACGCAGTATTTT.